Listed here is a single TCR beta chain. Antigen: not known. This specimen comes from a study of brain T cells in children with intractable seizures. Study conclusions and caveats: Only CDR3 sequence similarity suggested viral specificity, without known HCMV serostatus. Clones missing pre-surgery may reflect undersampling of that blood sample.

Measured with immunoSEQ multiplex PCR; TCRdb has only the in-frame clones, and not every one. The sample has 80,000 or so clones, about 93% seen once. This sample comprised peripheral blood, obtained at surgery. The TCR originated in a boy in the first two years of life with tuberous sclerosis and intractable seizures.

CDR3 sequence: CASSQWVRDRGPNGYTF. The CDR3 DNA sequence: TGTGCCAGCAGCCAATGGGTCCGAGACAGGGGACCCAATGGCTACACCTTC. The rearrangement uses TRBV3-1 (or the pseudogene TRBV3-2) and TRBJ1-2; 8 nucleotides agree with TRBD1. CDR3 length equals 17 residues. CDR1 is LGHDT, CDR2 YNNKEL, per germline (reference sequence). The trim removed 2 bases at V and 6 bases at J, leaving 14 bases unmatched.